This TCR beta chain derives from a study of T cell responses to AZD1222 COVID-19 vaccine. Assay: immunoSEQ multiplex PCR; the TCRdb copy retains only in-frame clones and omits some. This table has 180,000 or so clones, 94% appearing once. The CDR3 sequence is 13 residues long. Trimming stripped 7 bases from V and 4 bases from J, with 13 bases between. Germline-derived CDR1 and CDR2 are ENHRY and SYGVKD. General study results and limits: The sample set comprised mostly white British donors with more females, and clonal diversity was possibly underestimated. A reported finding is that nearly half of spike-specific TCRs target unmutated variant regions. Of the AZD1222 recipients, only five to seven were seropositive at baseline. There were vaccine-associated CD4 TCRs across spike, dominant at 160-218 and 743-854.

Regarding this clone: Its antigen is unidentified.

The source is an adult in good health. The material sequenced was peripheral blood, taken on day 0 of AZD1222 vaccination. The chain is built from TRBV10-3 and TRBJ1-1, with D perhaps TRBD1 (6 bases). CDR3: CAITEGEVTEAFF. The CDR3 DNA sequence: TGTGCCATCACCGAGGGGGAGGTCACTGAAGCTTTCTTT.